This T cell receptor beta chain is drawn from a study of identical twins. The table lists this clonotype with many counts. V lost 0 bases and J lost 8, with 15 bases in between. Germline-derived CDR1 and CDR2 are SGDLS and YYNGEE. The CDR3 totals 15 residues. TCRdb used MiXCR to reprocess the 5' RACE reads, holding one entry per CDR3 protein. The sample has 270,000 or so distinct CDR3 sequences, about 9% seen once. These same data were also listed under a study on yellow fever vaccine responses in identical twins.

The sequencing input was CD8+ T cells sorted from blood. The origin of this receptor is a woman younger than 35 in good health. This rearrangement joins TRBV9 to TRBJ2-1; maybe TRBD1 (6 bases). The CDR3 DNA sequence: TGTGCCAGCAGCGTAGCTCTGGGACAAGCCGATGAGCAGTTCTTC. Its translation: CASSVALGQADEQFF.